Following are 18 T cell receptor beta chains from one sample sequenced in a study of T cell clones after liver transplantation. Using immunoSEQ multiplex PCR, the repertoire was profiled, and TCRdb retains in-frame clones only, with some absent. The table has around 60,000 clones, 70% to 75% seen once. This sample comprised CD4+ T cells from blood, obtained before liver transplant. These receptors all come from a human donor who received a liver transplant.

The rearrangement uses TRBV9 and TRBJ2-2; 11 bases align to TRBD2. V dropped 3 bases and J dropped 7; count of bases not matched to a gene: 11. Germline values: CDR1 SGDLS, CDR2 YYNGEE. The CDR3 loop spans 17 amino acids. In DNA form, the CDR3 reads TGTGCCAGCAGCGCCCTTAGCGGGGGGGCAATAAGCGGGGAGCTGTTTTTT. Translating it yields CASSALSGGAISGELFF.

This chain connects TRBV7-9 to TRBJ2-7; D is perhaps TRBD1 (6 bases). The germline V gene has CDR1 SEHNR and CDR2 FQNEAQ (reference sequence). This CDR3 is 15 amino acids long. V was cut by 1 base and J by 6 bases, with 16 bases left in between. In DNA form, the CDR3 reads TGTGCCAGCAGCTTAGTCGGGCAGGGGCGGGCCGAGCAGTACTTC. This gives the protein CASSLVGQGRAEQYF.

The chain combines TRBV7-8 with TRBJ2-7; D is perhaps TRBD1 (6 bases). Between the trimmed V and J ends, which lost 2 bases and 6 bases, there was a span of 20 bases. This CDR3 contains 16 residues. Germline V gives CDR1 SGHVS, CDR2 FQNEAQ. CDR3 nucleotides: TGTGCCAGCAGCTTACTCACAGGGTTAGGGTTAGGCGAGCAGTACTTC. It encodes CASSLLTGLGLGEQYF.

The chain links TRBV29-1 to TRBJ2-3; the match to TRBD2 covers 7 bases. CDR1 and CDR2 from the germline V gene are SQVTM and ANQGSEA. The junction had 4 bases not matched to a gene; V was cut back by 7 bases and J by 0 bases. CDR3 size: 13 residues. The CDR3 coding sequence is TGCAGCGGAGGGGAGGGGAGCACAGATACGCAGTATTTT. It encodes CSGGEGSTDTQYF.

The CDR3 DNA is TGTGCCATCGGCGGGCAGGCGACTAGCACAGATACGCAGTATTTT. Translating it yields CAIGGQATSTDTQYF. The rearrangement links TRBV6-1 to TRBJ2-3; D is possibly TRBD2 (5 bases). CDR1 MNHNS and CDR2 SASEGT come from the germline V gene. Trimming removed 10 bases from V and 0 bases from J, with 17 bases in between. The CDR3 contains 15 residues.

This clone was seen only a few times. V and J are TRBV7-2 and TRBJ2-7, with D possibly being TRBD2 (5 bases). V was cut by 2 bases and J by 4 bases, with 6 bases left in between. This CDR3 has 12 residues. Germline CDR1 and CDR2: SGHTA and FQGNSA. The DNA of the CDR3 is TGTGCCAGCAGCTTATCGGGGTACGAGCAGTACTTC. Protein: CASSLSGYEQYF.

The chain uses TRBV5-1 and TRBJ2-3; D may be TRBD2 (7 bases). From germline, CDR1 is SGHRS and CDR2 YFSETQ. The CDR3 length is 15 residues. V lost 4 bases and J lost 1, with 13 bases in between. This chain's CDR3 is CASSERDTRTDTQYF. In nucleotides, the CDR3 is TGCGCCAGCAGCGAGCGGGACACCCGCACAGATACGCAGTATTTT.

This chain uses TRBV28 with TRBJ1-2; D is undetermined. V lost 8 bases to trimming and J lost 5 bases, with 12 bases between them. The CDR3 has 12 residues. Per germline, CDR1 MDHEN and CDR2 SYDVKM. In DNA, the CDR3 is TGTGCCAGCGTCAGCTCGGGGTATGGCTACACCTTC. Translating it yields CASVSSGYGYTF.

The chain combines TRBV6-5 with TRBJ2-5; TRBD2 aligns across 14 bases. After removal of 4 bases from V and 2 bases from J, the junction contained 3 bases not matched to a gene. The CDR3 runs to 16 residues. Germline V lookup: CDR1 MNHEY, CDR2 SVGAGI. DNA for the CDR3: TGTGCCAGCAGTTTGAGGACTAGCGGGGGGCAAGAGACCCAGTACTTC. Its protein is CASSLRTSGGQETQYF.

This CDR3 is CASNDQIDTGFQETQYF. In nucleotides, the CDR3 is TGTGCCAGCAACGATCAGATTGACACTGGGTTCCAAGAGACCCAGTACTTC. The V call is TRBV2, the J call TRBJ2-5; D unresolved. Germline assignment: CDR1 SNHLY and CDR2 FYNNEI. The CDR3 is 17 amino acids. The V end lost 7 bases, the J end lost 1 base, and 22 bases lay between the germline ends.

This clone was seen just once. The CDR3 DNA sequence: TGTGCCAGCAGCGCGGGACAGGGGAAGAATTCACCCCTCCACTTT. Translated: CASSAGQGKNSPLHF. The chain joins TRBV9 to TRBJ1-6; the match to TRBD1 covers 10 bases. V was clipped by 3 bases and J by 7 bases; unmatched bases: 4. CDR3 size: 15 residues. Germline loops: CDR1 SGDLS, CDR2 YYNGEE.

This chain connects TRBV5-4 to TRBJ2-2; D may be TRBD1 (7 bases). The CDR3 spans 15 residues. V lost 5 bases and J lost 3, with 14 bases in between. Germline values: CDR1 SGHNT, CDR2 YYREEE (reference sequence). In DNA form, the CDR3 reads TGTGCCAGCAGGGAGGGACAGCCCGACACCGGGGAGCTGTTTTTT. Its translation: CASREGQPDTGELFF.

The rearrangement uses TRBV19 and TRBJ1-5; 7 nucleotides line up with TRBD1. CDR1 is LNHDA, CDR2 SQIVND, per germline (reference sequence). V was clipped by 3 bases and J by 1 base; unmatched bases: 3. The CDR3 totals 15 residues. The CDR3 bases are TGTGCCAGTAGTATTGAGACAGGGAGCAATCAGCCCCAGCATTTT. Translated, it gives CASSIETGSNQPQHF.

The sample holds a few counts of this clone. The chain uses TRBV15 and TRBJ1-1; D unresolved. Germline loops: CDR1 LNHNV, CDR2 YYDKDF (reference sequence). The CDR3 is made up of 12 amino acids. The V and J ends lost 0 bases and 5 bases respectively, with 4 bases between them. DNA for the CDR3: TGTGCCACCAGCAGAGACGAGACTGAAGCTTTCTTT. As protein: CATSRDETEAFF.

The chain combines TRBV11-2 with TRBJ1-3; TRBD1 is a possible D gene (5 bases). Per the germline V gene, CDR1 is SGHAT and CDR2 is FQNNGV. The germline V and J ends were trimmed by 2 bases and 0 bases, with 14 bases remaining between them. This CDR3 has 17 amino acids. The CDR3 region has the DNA TGTGCCAGCAGCTTAAGGGGAGGAACGTTCTCTGGAAACACCATATATTTT. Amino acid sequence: CASSLRGGTFSGNTIYF.

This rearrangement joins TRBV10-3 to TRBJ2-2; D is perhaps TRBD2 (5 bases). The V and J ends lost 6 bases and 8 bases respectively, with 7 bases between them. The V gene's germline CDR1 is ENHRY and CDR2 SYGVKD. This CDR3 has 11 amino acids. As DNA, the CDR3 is TGTGCCATCAGCCGGGGTGGGGAGCTGTTTTTT. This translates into CAISRGGELFF.

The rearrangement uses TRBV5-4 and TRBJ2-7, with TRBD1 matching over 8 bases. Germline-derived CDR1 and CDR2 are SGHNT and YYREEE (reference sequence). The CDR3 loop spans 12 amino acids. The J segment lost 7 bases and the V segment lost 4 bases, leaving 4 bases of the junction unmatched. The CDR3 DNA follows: TGTGCCAGCAGCCGGGACAGGCAAGAGCAGTACTTC. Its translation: CASSRDRQEQYF.

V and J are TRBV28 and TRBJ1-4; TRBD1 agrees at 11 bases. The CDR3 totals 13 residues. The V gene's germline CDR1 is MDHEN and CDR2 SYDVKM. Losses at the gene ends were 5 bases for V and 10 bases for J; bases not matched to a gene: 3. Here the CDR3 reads CASSRGTGGKLFF. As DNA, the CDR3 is TGTGCCAGCAGTCGCGGGACAGGGGGAAAACTGTTTTTT.